This T cell receptor (beta chain) was identified in a study of regulatory T cells in long-lasting Graves disease. A remark on this clonotype: What it binds is not known.

Building the TCR beta libraries relied on iRepertoire HTBI primers, and CDR3 regions underwent Arm-PCR. TCRdb re-analysed the multiplex PCR reads in MiXCR, keeping a single row per CDR3 protein. This table has roughly 470,000 distinct CDR3 sequences, around 21% appearing once. This CDR3 is 17 amino acids long. Germline assignment: CDR1 LNHDA and CDR2 SQIVND (reference sequence). V was trimmed by 0 bases and J by 0 bases, leaving 14 bases between them. General study points: The TCR repertoire of persistent Graves' patients was less diverse than that of newly diagnosed ones. Persistent disease samples used TRBV28, TRBJ1-2 and TRBJ2-5 preferentially.

The time point is: persistent/refractory GD, antithyroid drugs over 5 years with positive TRAb. With RNA extracted from PBMCs as input, the TCR library was made. This TCR came from a female donor with Graves disease. The material was peripheral blood mononuclear cells (PBMCs), obtained when the disease was refractory, from a patient treated with antithyroid drugs. V is TRBV19 and J is TRBJ2-5; tentatively, D is TRBD2 (6 bases). CDR3 in amino acids: CASSIDPAVADQETQYF. CDR3 nucleotides: TGTGCCAGTAGTATAGATCCCGCGGTAGCGGACCAAGAGACCCAGTACTTC.